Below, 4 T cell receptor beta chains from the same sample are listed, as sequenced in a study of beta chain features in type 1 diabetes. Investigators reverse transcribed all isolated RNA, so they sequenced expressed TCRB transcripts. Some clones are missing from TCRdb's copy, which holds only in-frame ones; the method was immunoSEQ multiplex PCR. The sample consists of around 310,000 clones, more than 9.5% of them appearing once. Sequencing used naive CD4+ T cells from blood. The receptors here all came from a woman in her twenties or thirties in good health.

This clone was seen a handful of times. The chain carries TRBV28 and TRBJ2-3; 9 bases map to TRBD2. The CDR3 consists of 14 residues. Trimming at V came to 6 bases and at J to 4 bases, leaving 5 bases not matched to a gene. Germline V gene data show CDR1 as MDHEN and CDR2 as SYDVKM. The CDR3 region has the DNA TGTGCCAGCAGCTCACTAGCGGGTCCAGATACGCAGTATTTT. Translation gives CASSSLAGPDTQYF. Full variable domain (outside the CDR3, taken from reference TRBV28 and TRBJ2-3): DVKVTQSSRYLVKRTGEKVFLECVQDMDHENMFWYRQDPGLGLRLIYFSYDVKMKEKGDIPEGYSVSREKKERFSLILESASTNQTSMYLCASSSLAGPDTQYFGPGTRLTVL.

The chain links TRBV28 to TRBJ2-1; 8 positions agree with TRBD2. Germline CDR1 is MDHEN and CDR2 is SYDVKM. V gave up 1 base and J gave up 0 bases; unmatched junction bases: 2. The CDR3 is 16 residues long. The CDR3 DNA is TGTGCCAGCAGTTTATCAAGCGGGAGCTCCTACAATGAGCAGTTCTTC. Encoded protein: CASSLSSGSSYNEQFF.

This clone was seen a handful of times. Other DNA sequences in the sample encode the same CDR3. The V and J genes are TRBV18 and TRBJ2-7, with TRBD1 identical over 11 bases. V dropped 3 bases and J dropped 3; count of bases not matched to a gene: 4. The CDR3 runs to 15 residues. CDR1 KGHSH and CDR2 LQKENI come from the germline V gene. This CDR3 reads CASSPPGQGGYEQYF. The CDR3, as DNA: TGTGCCAGCTCACCCCCGGGACAGGGGGGCTACGAGCAGTACTTC.

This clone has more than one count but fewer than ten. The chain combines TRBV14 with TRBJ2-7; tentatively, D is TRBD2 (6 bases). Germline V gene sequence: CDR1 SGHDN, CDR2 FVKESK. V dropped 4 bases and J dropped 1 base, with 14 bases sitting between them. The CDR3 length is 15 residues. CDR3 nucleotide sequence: TGTGCCAGCAGCCCTTGGGGGGTAGGGTCCTACGAGCAGTACTTC. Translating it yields CASSPWGVGSYEQYF.